These 18 T cell receptor beta chains were sequenced from one sample in a study of radiotherapy plus CTLA-4 blockade in lung cancer. TCRdb keeps only in-frame clones here, not all; method: immunoSEQ multiplex PCR. The sample yields roughly 40,000 clones, approximately 79% seen once. The sequencing here drew on peripheral blood, taken from a patient treated with radiotherapy plus ipilimumab. These receptors came from a human donor with non-small cell lung cancer that progressed on radiotherapy plus ipilimumab.

J is TRBJ1-5 and V is TRBV7-8; weak D call: TRBD1 (5 bases). V lost 5 bases and J lost 4, with 15 bases in between. Germline CDR1 SGHVS, CDR2 FQNEAQ. CDR3 size: 15 residues. The CDR3 loop reads CASSPGLIPNQPQHF. Here the CDR3 DNA reads TGTGCCAGCAGCCCGGGACTAATCCCTAATCAGCCCCAGCATTTT.

There are a few counts of this clone. The J gene is TRBJ2-5, the V gene TRBV5-4; 7 positions match TRBD2. The assigned J gene may be wrong: the sequence end matches TRBJ2-7 better. The CDR3 length is 13 residues. Per the germline V gene, CDR1 is SGHNT and CDR2 is YYREEE (reference sequence). CDR3 amino acids: CASSPSGAYEQYF. The DNA for the CDR3 is TGTGCCAGCAGCCCAAGCGGGGCCTACGAGCAGTACTTC.

The chain uses TRBV7-9 and TRBJ2-1, with TRBD2 matching 12 bases. Trimming cost V 1 base and J 6 bases; bases outside gene matches: 4. The germline gives CDR1 SEHNR, CDR2 FQNEAQ (reference sequence). The CDR3 extends over 16 amino acids. The CDR3 loop reads CASSLGTSGEGNEQFF. The CDR3 bases are TGTGCCAGCAGCTTAGGGACTAGCGGGGAAGGCAATGAGCAGTTCTTC.

This rearrangement joins TRBV7-9 to TRBJ1-1; 10 bases line up with TRBD1. J gave up 11 bases and V 3 bases, and 6 bases lay outside the gene matches. The germline gives CDR1 SEHNR, CDR2 FQNEAQ (reference sequence). This CDR3 has 13 residues. The CDR3 nucleotides are TGTGCCAGCAGCTTTCCGCCGGGACAGGGGGCTTTCTTT. This codes for CASSFPPGQGAFF.

The chain has TRBV5-1 and TRBJ2-3, with D tentatively TRBD1 (6 bases). The CDR3 loop spans 14 amino acids. V was cut by 6 bases and J by 0 bases, with 11 bases left in between. Germline V CDR1 and CDR2: SGHRS, YFSETQ. The CDR3 DNA sequence: TGCGCCAGCACGGGACACGTAAGCACAGATACGCAGTATTTT. Its translation: CASTGHVSTDTQYF.

V and J are TRBV27 and TRBJ2-5, with D perhaps matching TRBD1 (6 bases). Germline V gene data show CDR1 as MNHEY and CDR2 as SMNVEV (reference sequence). This CDR3 is built from 14 residues. The V end lost 3 bases, the J end lost 5 bases, and 13 bases lay between the germline ends. In DNA, the CDR3 is TGTGCCAGCAGTTTGCAACAGGGTTGGGAGACCCAGTACTTC. Translation gives CASSLQQGWETQYF.

This chain joins TRBV6-6 and TRBJ2-1; TRBD1 agrees at 9 bases. Losses at the gene ends were 4 bases for V and 7 bases for J; bases not matched to a gene: 11. CDR1 is MNHNY, CDR2 SVGAGI, per germline (reference sequence). CDR3 length equals 16 residues. CDR3 DNA: TGTGCCAGCAGTTCGACCTCGGGACAGGGACGGAATGAGCAGTTCTTC. Its translation: CASSSTSGQGRNEQFF.

This chain connects TRBV7-2 to TRBJ1-1, with a possible D match to TRBD1 (6 bases). Trimming stripped 5 bases from V and 5 bases from J, with 18 bases between. The CDR3 is made up of 15 amino acids. Germline V gives CDR1 SGHTA, CDR2 FQGNSA. This CDR3 reads CASSASQGMRTEAFF. The CDR3 DNA is TGTGCCAGCAGCGCGAGCCAGGGGATGAGGACTGAAGCTTTCTTT.

The genes are TRBV2 and TRBJ1-5, with 8 positions matching TRBD1. The V segment lost 5 bases and the J segment 4 bases; nucleotides outside the gene matches: 4. This CDR3 is 14 amino acids long. Germline loops: CDR1 SNHLY, CDR2 FYNNEI. The CDR3: CASSWDRSNQPQHF. As DNA, the CDR3 is TGTGCCAGCAGTTGGGACAGGTCGAATCAGCCCCAGCATTTT.

This sequence joins TRBV19 and TRBJ1-2; 7 positions match TRBD1. Germline V CDR1 and CDR2: LNHDA, SQIVND (reference sequence). The CDR3 spans 13 residues. V lost 3 bases and J lost 8; bases outside the gene matches: 6. CDR3 nucleotide sequence: TGTGCCAGTAGTATTAAAACAGGGGCCGGCTACACCTTC. Its protein product is CASSIKTGAGYTF.

The chain uses TRBV7-9 and TRBJ2-7; tentatively, D is TRBD1 (5 bases). The length of the CDR3 is 13 residues. Germline V gene lookup returns CDR1 SEHNR and CDR2 FQNEAQ (reference sequence). Trimming removed 5 bases at V and 6 bases at J, with 14 bases between. CDR3 sequence: CASSIGQGSEQYF. The CDR3 nucleotides are TGTGCCAGCAGCATAGGTCAGGGATCCGAGCAGTACTTC.

This CDR3 is CASSRLADTGELFF. The CDR3 bases are TGTGCCAGCAGTAGACTAGCGGACACCGGGGAGCTGTTTTTT. The V and J genes are TRBV6-4 and TRBJ2-2; TRBD2 matches at 9 bases. This CDR3 is 14 amino acids long. V lost 5 bases, J lost 3 bases, and 1 base stayed unmatched. CDR1 and CDR2 (germline): MRHNA, SNTAGT.

For the CDR3, the DNA is TGCGCCAGCAGCTTGGATAACGCTAGAGGAGATACGCAGTATTTT. As protein: CASSLDNARGDTQYF. V is TRBV5-1 and J is TRBJ2-3; D is uncertain. Per the germline V gene, CDR1 is SGHRS and CDR2 is YFSETQ. V lost 0 bases, J lost 5 bases, and 13 bases lay in between. CDR3 length: 15 amino acids. The whole variable domain, filled in from reference TRBV5-1 and TRBJ2-3, reads KAGVTQTPRYLIKTRGQQVTLSCSPISGHRSVSWYQQTPGQGLQFLFEYFSETQRNKGNFPGRFSGRQFSNSRSEMNVSTLELGDSALYLCASSLDNARGDTQYFGPGTRLTVL.

Notes on this clone: One end of the junction does not line up with germline, which may come from a read error. J is TRBJ2-1 and V is TRBV7-8; 7 bases fit TRBD1. The CDR3 has 12 residues. Per the germline V gene, CDR1 is SGHVS and CDR2 is FQNEAQ. The CDR3 DNA reads as TGTGCCAGCAGCTTACTGACAGGGCGATGGGTCTTC. Protein sequence: CASSLLTGRWVF.

The gene calls are TRBV14 and TRBJ1-2; 8 bases line up with TRBD1. The CDR3 contains 14 residues. The germline V gene has CDR1 SGHDN and CDR2 FVKESK. V trimming: 5 bases; J trimming: 12 bases; junction bases outside the gene matches: 14. For the CDR3, the DNA is TGTGCCAGCAGCATAGGGCAGGGGGCGAATCTGCACACCTTC. Encoded protein: CASSIGQGANLHTF.

The rearrangement uses TRBV25-1 and TRBJ2-2, with D perhaps TRBD2 (5 bases). The germline V gene has CDR1 MGHDK and CDR2 SYGVNS. With 8 bases removed from V and 4 bases from J, the gap between germline ends came to 14 bases. The CDR3 has 14 residues. The CDR3 region is CASQKRDSTGELFF. The CDR3 nucleotides are TGTGCCAGCCAAAAGAGGGATTCCACCGGGGAGCTGTTTTTT.

The chain carries TRBV7-9 and TRBJ2-7, with D possibly matching TRBD2 (5 bases). V was clipped by 4 bases and J by 4 bases, with 14 bases between them. CDR1 is SEHNR and CDR2 is FQNEAQ in the germline V gene (reference sequence). There are 14 residues in the CDR3. CDR3 DNA: TGTGCCAGCAGCTCCGGTACTGGGAGTTACGAGCAGTACTTC. As protein: CASSSGTGSYEQYF. Full variable domain (outside the CDR3, taken from reference TRBV7-9 and TRBJ2-7): DTGVSQNPRHKITKRGQNVTFRCDPISEHNRLYWYRQTLGQGPEFLTYFQNEAQLEKSRLLSDRFSAERPKGSFSTLEIQRTEQGDSAMYLCASSSGTGSYEQYFGPGTRLTVT.

This chain uses TRBV6-1 with TRBJ1-5; D may be TRBD1 (5 bases). Germline V CDR1 and CDR2: MNHNS, SASEGT. The CDR3 contains 13 residues. Trimming cost V 7 bases and J 6 bases, with 13 bases left between them. CDR3 protein: CASKAGSIQPQHF. The CDR3 DNA reads as TGTGCCAGCAAGGCAGGGTCCATTCAGCCCCAGCATTTT.